The 22 T cell receptor beta chains below come from one sample, sequenced in a study of CD8+ T cells in alopecia areata. Following extraction, RNA underwent reverse transcription to cDNA, which served as the sequencing template. Generated by immunoSEQ multiplex PCR, the TCRdb table keeps only in-frame clones and is missing some. Of around 150,000 clones detected, less than 80% appear once; the ten largest clones hold about 14%. Described treatment: oral pan-JAK inhibitor, 5-10 mg twice daily. Specimen: CD4+ T cells sorted from blood, collected at week 24, from a patient treated with tofacitinib. The receptor source for this set is a human donor with alopecia areata.

The V gene is TRBV29-1, the J gene TRBJ2-5, with D possibly called TRBD1 or TRBD2 (6 bases each). V was clipped by 7 bases and J by 5 bases, with 17 bases between them. The CDR3 runs to 13 residues. CDR1 is SQVTM and CDR2 is ANQGSEA in the germline V gene. Here the CDR3 reads CSAEGGWEETQYF. CDR3 nucleotides: TGCAGCGCCGAGGGGGGTTGGGAGGAGACCCAGTACTTC.

The gene calls are TRBV18 and TRBJ2-5; possibly TRBD1 or TRBD2 for D (5 bases each). Between the trimmed V and J ends, which lost 1 base and 6 bases, there was a span of 12 bases. Looked up from germline, CDR1 is KGHSH and CDR2 is LQKENI. CDR3 size: 14 residues. CDR3 in amino acids: CASSPHEGWKTQYF. The CDR3 DNA follows: TGTGCCAGCTCACCACACGAGGGGTGGAAGACCCAGTACTTC.

This chain uses TRBV30 with TRBJ1-5; D might be TRBD1 (6 bases). Germline-derived CDR1 and CDR2 are GTSNPN and SVGIG (reference sequence). The CDR3 length is 15 residues. The ends were cut back, 0 bases at V and 3 bases at J, with 12 bases in the middle. CDR3 bases: TGTGCCTGGAGTGTAGCGGACAGTATCAATCAGCCCCAGCATTTT. Protein product: CAWSVADSINQPQHF.

The DNA for the CDR3 is TGTGCCAGCAGCTTAGGGGCCGCAAAACTGTTTTTT. Its protein is CASSLGAAKLFF. The gene calls are TRBV7-9 and TRBJ1-4, with D unclear. The CDR3 is made up of 12 amino acids. Germline-derived CDR1 and CDR2 are SEHNR and FQNEAQ (reference sequence). Deletions cut 1 base from V and 10 bases from J, with 7 bases between.

The V and J genes are TRBV6-5 and TRBJ1-2, with D hard to call. The V end lost 10 bases, the J end lost 5 bases, and 17 bases lay between the germline ends. The CDR3 loop spans 13 amino acids. Germline values: CDR1 MNHEY, CDR2 SVGAGI. The CDR3 DNA follows: TGTGCCATCCGGCGTCGCGCGGGATATGGCTACACCTTC. It is translated as CAIRRRAGYGYTF.

This clone has only a few counts. The chain links TRBV7-9 to TRBJ2-1, with 7 nucleotides matching TRBD1. After removal of 5 bases from V and 7 bases from J, the junction contained 17 bases not matched to a gene. In germline, CDR1 is SEHNR, CDR2 FQNEAQ (reference sequence). CDR3 length: 17 residues. CDR3 amino acids: CASSATTGAILQNEQFF. The CDR3 DNA is TGTGCCAGCAGCGCAACTACAGGGGCGATTTTGCAAAATGAGCAGTTCTTC.

The rearrangement links TRBV6-5 to TRBJ1-4; 7 positions agree with TRBD1. The CDR3 extends over 15 amino acids. The ends lost 4 bases at V and 1 base at J; junction bases unmatched: 3. Germline V gene lookup returns CDR1 MNHEY and CDR2 SVGAGI. The chain's CDR3 is CASSWTGRTNEKLFF. The DNA of the CDR3 is TGTGCCAGCAGTTGGACAGGAAGAACTAATGAAAAACTGTTTTTT.

This clone was picked up a small number of times. The chain is built from TRBV5-1 and TRBJ2-1; D possibly corresponds to TRBD2 (5 bases). The V gene lost 2 bases and the J gene lost 8 bases, with 23 bases spanning the gap. The CDR3 extends over 17 amino acids. Germline V gene lookup returns CDR1 SGHRS and CDR2 YFSETQ. This CDR3 is CASSFYPPNSSGDEQFF. The CDR3 coding sequence is TGCGCCAGCAGCTTCTACCCGCCCAATAGCTCCGGGGATGAGCAGTTCTTC.

The V gene is TRBV29-1, the J gene TRBJ2-3; TRBD1 matches 11 bases. CDR1 is SQVTM, CDR2 ANQGSEA, per germline. The CDR3 sequence is 16 residues long. V dropped 1 base and J dropped 3; count of bases not matched to a gene: 6. CDR3 sequence: CSVEGGQGVRTDTQYF. In DNA, the CDR3 is TGCAGCGTTGAAGGGGGACAGGGGGTGCGTACAGATACGCAGTATTTT.

This rearrangement joins TRBV6-6 to TRBJ1-4, with D unresolved. V was clipped by 4 bases and J by 5 bases, with 11 bases between them. The CDR3 is 14 amino acids. Germline CDR1 MNHNY, CDR2 SVGAGI (reference sequence). The CDR3: CASSSFLTNEKLFF. The CDR3 nucleotides read TGTGCCAGCAGTTCTTTTCTCACCAATGAAAAACTGTTTTTT.

The chain uses TRBV7-9 and TRBJ1-1; D unresolved. Germline V gene data show CDR1 as SEHNR and CDR2 as FQNEAQ (reference sequence). There are 12 residues in the CDR3. Trimming cost V 6 bases and J 1 base, with 6 bases left between them. CDR3 sequence: CASSGRNTEAFF. In nucleotides, the CDR3 is TGTGCCAGCAGTGGGCGGAACACTGAAGCTTTCTTT.

This clone showed up just once. This rearrangement joins TRBV7-2 to TRBJ1-2; 7 positions agree with TRBD1. The V gene end was trimmed by 5 bases and the J gene end by 4 bases; junction bases not matched to a gene: 7. The germline V gene has CDR1 SGHTA and CDR2 FQGNSA. CDR3 length: 14 amino acids. Written as DNA, the CDR3 is TGTGCCAGCAGCAAGTCTACAGGGGTCTATGGCTACACCTTC. Translation: CASSKSTGVYGYTF.

CDR3 sequence (DNA): TGTGCCAGCAGCCAAGACCCAGGGGGCTTCTACGAGCAGTACTTC. Its translation is CASSQDPGGFYEQYF. This rearrangement joins TRBV6-5 to TRBJ2-7, with TRBD1 matching over 8 bases. With 6 bases clipped from V and 3 bases from J, the junction kept 10 bases outside the gene matches. The CDR3 contains 15 residues. The germline V gene has CDR1 MNHEY and CDR2 SVGAGI.

Of note for this clone: The same CDR3 arises from other DNA sequences in this sample as well. V and J are TRBV20-1 and TRBJ2-5; D is perhaps TRBD1 or TRBD2 (5 bases each). The CDR3 runs 11 residues. The germline V and J ends were trimmed by 1 base and 5 bases, with 5 bases remaining between them. Germline CDR1 and CDR2: DFQATT and SNEGSKA (reference sequence). CDR3 bases: TGCAGTGCTAGAGGGGGGGAGACCCAGTACTTC. Translated, it gives CSARGGETQYF.

This clone was found a few times. The genes are TRBV7-9 and TRBJ1-1; TRBD1 agrees at 9 bases. Germline CDR1 is SEHNR and CDR2 is FQNEAQ (reference sequence). J lost 8 bases, V lost 2 bases, and 3 bases had no gene match. This CDR3 contains 13 residues. The CDR3 sequence: CASSLRGQGEAFF. The CDR3 DNA reads TGTGCCAGCAGCTTAAGAGGACAGGGGGAAGCTTTCTTT.

J is TRBJ1-1 and V is TRBV30, with TRBD1 matching 10 bases. The CDR3 spans 14 residues. From germline, CDR1 is GTSNPN and CDR2 SVGIG (reference sequence). Trimming removed 3 bases from V and 6 bases from J; junction bases left unmatched: 7. Here the CDR3 DNA reads TGTGCCTGGAGCACGGGACAGGGGAGGCCTGAAGCTTTCTTT. The encoded protein is CAWSTGQGRPEAFF.

The CDR3 bases are TGTGCCAGCAGTTACTTCGGCCAGATCGGCGAAAAACTGTTTTTT. It translates to CASSYFGQIGEKLFF. V gene TRBV6-5 combines with J gene TRBJ1-4; no clear D. Germline V gene lookup returns CDR1 MNHEY and CDR2 SVGAGI. CDR3 length: 15 residues. V shed 1 base and J shed 8 bases, with 14 bases lying between them.

The chain links TRBV4-2 to TRBJ1-4, with a possible D match to TRBD1 (5 bases). Per the germline V gene, CDR1 is LGHNA and CDR2 is YNFKEQ. V dropped 0 bases and J dropped 3 bases, with 14 bases sitting between them. The CDR3 contains 17 residues. The CDR3 sequence: CASSQELGAGANEKLFF. Written as DNA, the CDR3 is TGTGCCAGCAGCCAAGAGCTCGGGGCTGGGGCTAATGAAAAACTGTTTTTT.

The table lists this clone with a few counts. The chain is built from TRBV5-1 and TRBJ2-2; 7 bases fit TRBD1. Trimming cost V 4 bases and J 3 bases; bases outside gene matches: 6. The CDR3 is 15 amino acids. Germline CDR1 and CDR2: SGHRS and YFSETQ. CDR3 loop: CASSAGQAYTGELFF. The CDR3 DNA reads as TGCGCCAGCAGCGCCGGACAGGCCTACACCGGGGAGCTGTTTTTT.

Comments on this clone: The sample contains more than one DNA sequence encoding this CDR3. The chain recombines TRBV18 with TRBJ1-2, with TRBD1 as a possible D gene (6 bases). Germline V lookup: CDR1 KGHSH, CDR2 LQKENI. CDR3 length: 14 amino acids. Trimming stripped 0 bases from V and 3 bases from J, with 8 bases between. The CDR3 spells CASSPPTGDYGYTF. The CDR3 DNA is TGTGCCAGCTCACCACCGACAGGCGACTATGGCTACACCTTC. Drawing the rest from reference TRBV18 and TRBJ1-2, the complete variable domain is NAGVMQNPRHLVRRRGQEARLRCSPMKGHSHVYWYRQLPEEGLKFMVYLQKENIIDESGMPKERFSAEFPKEGPSILRIQQVVRGDSAAYFCASSPPTGDYGYTFGSGTRLTVV.

The rearrangement links TRBV18 to TRBJ2-5; D is unclear. The V end was cut by 4 bases, the J end by 1 base, with 4 bases between. CDR1 is KGHSH and CDR2 is LQKENI in the germline V gene. The CDR3 totals 12 residues. CDR3 sequence reads: CASSLSQETQYF. The CDR3 DNA follows: TGTGCCAGCTCACTCAGCCAAGAGACCCAGTACTTC.

Only a few counts were recorded for this clone. The chain joins TRBV7-2 to TRBJ1-2, with D perhaps TRBD1 (6 bases). With 5 bases removed from V and 3 bases from J, the gap between germline ends came to 16 bases. CDR1 is SGHTA, CDR2 FQGNSA, per germline. This CDR3 has 15 residues. The CDR3 DNA reads as TGTGCCAGCAGCCTGGGGGGACACGGGGACTATGGCTACACCTTC. Amino acids: CASSLGGHGDYGYTF.